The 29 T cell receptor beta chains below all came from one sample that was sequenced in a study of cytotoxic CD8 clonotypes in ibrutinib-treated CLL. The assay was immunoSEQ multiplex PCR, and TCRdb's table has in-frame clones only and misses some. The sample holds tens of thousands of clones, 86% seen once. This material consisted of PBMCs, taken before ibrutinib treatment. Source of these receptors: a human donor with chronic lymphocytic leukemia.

DNA of the CDR3: TGTGCCAGCAGCCAGCTCGGACTAGCGGGAGTTGAGACCCAGTACTTC. Translating gives CASSQLGLAGVETQYF. V is TRBV7-2 and J is TRBJ2-5; 13 nucleotides align to TRBD2. The germline V gene has CDR1 SGHTA and CDR2 FQGNSA. CDR3 length: 16 residues. V shed 5 bases, J shed 5 bases, and the junction held 8 bases outside the gene matches. The variable domain in full, completed from reference TRBV7-2 and TRBJ2-5, reads GAGVSQSPSNKVTEKGKDVELRCDPISGHTALYWYRQSLGQGLEFLIYFQGNSAPDKSGLPSDRFSAERTGGSVSTLTIQRTQQEDSAVYLCASSQLGLAGVETQYFGPGTRLLVL.

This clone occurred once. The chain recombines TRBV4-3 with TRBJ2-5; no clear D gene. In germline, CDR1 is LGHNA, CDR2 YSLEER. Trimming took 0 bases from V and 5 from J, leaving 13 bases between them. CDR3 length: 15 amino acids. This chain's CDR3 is CASSQDASYGETQYF. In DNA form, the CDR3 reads TGCGCCAGCAGCCAAGATGCCTCCTATGGGGAGACCCAGTACTTC.

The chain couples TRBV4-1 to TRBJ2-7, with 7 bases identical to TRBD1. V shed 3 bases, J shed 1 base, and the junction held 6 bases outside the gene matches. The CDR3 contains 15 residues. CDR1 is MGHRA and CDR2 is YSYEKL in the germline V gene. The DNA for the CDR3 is TGCGCCAGCAGCCAGACCGGGACAGCATCCTACGAGCAGTACTTC. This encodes CASSQTGTASYEQYF.

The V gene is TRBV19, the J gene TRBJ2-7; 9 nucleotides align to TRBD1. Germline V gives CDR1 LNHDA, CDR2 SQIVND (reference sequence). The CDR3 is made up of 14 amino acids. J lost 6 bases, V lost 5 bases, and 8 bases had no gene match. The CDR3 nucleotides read TGTGCCAGTAGTGTACAGGGGGCCGGTAGCGAGCAGTACTTC. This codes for CASSVQGAGSEQYF. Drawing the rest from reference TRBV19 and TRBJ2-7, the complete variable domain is DGGITQSPKYLFRKEGQNVTLSCEQNLNHDAMYWYRQDPGQGLRLIYYSQIVNDFQKGDIAEGYSVSREKKESFPLTVTSAQKNPTAFYLCASSVQGAGSEQYFGPGTRLTVT.

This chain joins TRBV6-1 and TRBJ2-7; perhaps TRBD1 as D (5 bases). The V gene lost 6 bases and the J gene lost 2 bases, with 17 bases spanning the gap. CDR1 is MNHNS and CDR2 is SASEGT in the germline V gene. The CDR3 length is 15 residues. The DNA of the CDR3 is TGTGCCAGCAGATCGTGGACACGCGTAGCCTACGAGCAGTACTTC. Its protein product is CASRSWTRVAYEQYF.

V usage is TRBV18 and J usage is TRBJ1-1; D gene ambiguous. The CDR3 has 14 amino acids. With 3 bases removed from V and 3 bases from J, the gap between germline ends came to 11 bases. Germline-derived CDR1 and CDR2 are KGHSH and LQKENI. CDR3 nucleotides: TGTGCCAGCTCACCCCTCCCGGTGGACACTGAAGCTTTCTTT. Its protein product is CASSPLPVDTEAFF.

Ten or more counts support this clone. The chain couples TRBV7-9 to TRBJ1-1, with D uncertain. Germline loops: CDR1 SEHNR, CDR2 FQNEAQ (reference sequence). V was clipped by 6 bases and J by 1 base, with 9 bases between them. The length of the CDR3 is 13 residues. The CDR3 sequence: CASSRHGNTEAFF. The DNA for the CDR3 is TGTGCCAGCAGTAGACACGGGAACACTGAAGCTTTCTTT. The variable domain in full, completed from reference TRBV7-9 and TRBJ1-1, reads DTGVSQNPRHKITKRGQNVTFRCDPISEHNRLYWYRQTLGQGPEFLTYFQNEAQLEKSRLLSDRFSAERPKGSFSTLEIQRTEQGDSAMYLCASSRHGNTEAFFGQGTRLTVV.

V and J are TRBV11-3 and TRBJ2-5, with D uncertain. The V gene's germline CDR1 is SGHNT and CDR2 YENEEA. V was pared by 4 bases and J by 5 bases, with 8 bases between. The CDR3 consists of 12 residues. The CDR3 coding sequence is TGTGCCAGCAGCTCGGCAAGGGAGACCCAGTACTTC. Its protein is CASSSARETQYF.

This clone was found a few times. CDR3 coding DNA: TGTGCCAGCAGTGGATGGAGGGACGAGCAGTACTTC. Residues: CASSGWRDEQYF. This chain uses TRBV6-1 with TRBJ2-7; D might be TRBD2 (6 bases). There are 12 residues in the CDR3. V lost 4 bases and J lost 5, with 9 bases in between. Per germline, CDR1 MNHNS and CDR2 SASEGT.

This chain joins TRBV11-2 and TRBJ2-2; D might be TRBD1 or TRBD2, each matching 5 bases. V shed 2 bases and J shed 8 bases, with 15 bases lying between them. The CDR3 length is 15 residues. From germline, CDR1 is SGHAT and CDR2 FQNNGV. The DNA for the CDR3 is TGTGCCAGCAGCTTATCCGGGACCCTAGCAGGGGAGCTGTTTTTT. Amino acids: CASSLSGTLAGELFF.

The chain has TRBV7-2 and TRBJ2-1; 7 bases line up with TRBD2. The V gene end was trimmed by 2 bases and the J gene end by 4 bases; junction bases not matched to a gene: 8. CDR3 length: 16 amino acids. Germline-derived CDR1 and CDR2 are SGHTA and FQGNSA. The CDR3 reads CASSLLGGRKYNEQFF. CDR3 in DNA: TGTGCCAGCAGCTTACTTGGCGGGAGAAAATACAATGAGCAGTTCTTC.

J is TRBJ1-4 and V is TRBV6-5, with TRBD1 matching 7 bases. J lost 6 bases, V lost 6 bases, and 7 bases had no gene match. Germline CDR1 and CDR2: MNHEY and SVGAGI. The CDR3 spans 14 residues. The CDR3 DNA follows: TGTGCCAGCAGGGAGGACAGGTCTGATGAAAAACTGTTTTTT. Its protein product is CASREDRSDEKLFF.

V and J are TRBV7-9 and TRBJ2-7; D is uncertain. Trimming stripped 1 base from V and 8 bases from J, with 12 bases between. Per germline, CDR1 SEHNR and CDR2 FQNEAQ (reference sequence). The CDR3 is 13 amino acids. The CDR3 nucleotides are TGTGCCAGCAGCTTAGAGTACGGGTACCAGCAGTACTTC. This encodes CASSLEYGYQQYF. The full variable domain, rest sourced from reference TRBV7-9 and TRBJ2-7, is DTGVSQNPRHKITKRGQNVTFRCDPISEHNRLYWYRQTLGQGPEFLTYFQNEAQLEKSRLLSDRFSAERPKGSFSTLEIQRTEQGDSAMYLCASSLEYGYQQYFGPGTRLTVT.

CDR3 bases: TGTGCCAGCAGGCGCCGGGGGCTACACACTGAAGCTTTCTTT. The encoded protein is CASRRRGLHTEAFF. The chain couples TRBV28 to TRBJ1-1; perhaps TRBD1 as D (6 bases). With 6 bases removed from V and 3 bases from J, the gap between germline ends came to 14 bases. The CDR3 loop spans 14 amino acids. CDR1 is MDHEN, CDR2 SYDVKM, per germline.

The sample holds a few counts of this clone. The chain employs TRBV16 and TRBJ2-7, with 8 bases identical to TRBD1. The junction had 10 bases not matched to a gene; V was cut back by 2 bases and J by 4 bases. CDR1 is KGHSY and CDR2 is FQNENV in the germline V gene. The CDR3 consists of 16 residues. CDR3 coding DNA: TGTGCCAGCAGCCAAGGCCGGACAGGGTTAAATTACGAGCAGTACTTC. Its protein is CASSQGRTGLNYEQYF.

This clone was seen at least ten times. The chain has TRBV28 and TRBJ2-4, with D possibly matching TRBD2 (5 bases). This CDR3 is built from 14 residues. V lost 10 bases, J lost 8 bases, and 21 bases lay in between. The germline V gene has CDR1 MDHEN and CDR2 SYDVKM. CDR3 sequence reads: CATRGGPFRDIQYF. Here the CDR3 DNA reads TGTGCCACCCGCGGAGGTCCATTTCGAGACATTCAGTACTTC.

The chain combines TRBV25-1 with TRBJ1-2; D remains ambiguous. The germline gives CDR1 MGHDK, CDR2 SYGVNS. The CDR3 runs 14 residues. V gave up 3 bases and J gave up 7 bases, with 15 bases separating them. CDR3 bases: TGTGCCAGCAGTGACCCCGGGAAAAAGAGTGGCTACACCTTC. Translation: CASSDPGKKSGYTF.

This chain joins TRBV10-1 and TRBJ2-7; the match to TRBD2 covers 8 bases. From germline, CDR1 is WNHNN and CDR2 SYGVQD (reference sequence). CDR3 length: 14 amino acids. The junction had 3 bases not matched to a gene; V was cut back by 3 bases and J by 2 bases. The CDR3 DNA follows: TGCGCCAGCAGTGAAAGCGGGGGACCCTACGAGCAGTACTTC. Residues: CASSESGGPYEQYF.

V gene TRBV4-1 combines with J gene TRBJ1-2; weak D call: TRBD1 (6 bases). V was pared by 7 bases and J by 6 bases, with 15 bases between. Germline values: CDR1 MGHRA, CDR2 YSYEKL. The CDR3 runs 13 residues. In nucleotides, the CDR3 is TGCGCCAGCAATCATGGGGGGCTCGATGGCTACACCTTC. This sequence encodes CASNHGGLDGYTF.

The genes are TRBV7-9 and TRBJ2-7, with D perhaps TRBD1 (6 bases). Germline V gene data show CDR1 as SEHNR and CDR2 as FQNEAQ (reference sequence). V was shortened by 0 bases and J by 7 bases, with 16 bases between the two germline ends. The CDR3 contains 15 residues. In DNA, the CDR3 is TGTGCCAGCAGCTTAGCTGGGCAGGGCCAGGGGGAGCAGTACTTC. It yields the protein CASSLAGQGQGEQYF.

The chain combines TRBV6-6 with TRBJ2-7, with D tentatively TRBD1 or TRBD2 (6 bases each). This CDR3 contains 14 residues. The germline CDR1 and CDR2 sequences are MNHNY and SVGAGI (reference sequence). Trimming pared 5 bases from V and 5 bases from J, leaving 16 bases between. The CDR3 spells CASSPLTGGDEQYF. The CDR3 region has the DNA TGTGCCAGCAGTCCTCTGACAGGAGGGGACGAGCAGTACTTC.

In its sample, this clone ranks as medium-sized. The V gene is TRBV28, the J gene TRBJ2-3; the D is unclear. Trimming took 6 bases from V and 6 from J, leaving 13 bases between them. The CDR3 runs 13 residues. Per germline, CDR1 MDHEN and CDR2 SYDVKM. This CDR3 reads CASSVAGRDTQYF. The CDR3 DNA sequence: TGTGCCAGCAGCGTAGCCGGCCGGGATACGCAGTATTTT.

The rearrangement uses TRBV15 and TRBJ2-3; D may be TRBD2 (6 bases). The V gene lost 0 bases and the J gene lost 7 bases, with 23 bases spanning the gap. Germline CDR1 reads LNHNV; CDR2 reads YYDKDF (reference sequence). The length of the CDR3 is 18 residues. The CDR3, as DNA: TGTGCCACCAGCAGAGATGGGCCGGGAGTGCGGGGTAGAAATACGCAGTATTTT. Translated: CATSRDGPGVRGRNTQYF.

CDR3 amino acids: CASSRTGNTDTQYF. CDR3 coding DNA: TGTGCCAGCAGCAGGACAGGGAACACAGATACGCAGTATTTT. This chain links TRBV21-1 with TRBJ2-3; no check of the table's D call, TRBD1, against the DNA was made. TRBV21-1 is annotated as a pseudogene. CDR3 length equals 14 residues.

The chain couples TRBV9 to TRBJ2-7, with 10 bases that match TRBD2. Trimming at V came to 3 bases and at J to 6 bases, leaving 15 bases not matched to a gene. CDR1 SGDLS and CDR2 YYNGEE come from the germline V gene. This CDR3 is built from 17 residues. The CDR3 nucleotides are TGTGCCAGCAGCGCCCAGAGCGGTGGGCTAGCGGGAGTCGAGCAGTACTTC. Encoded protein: CASSAQSGGLAGVEQYF.

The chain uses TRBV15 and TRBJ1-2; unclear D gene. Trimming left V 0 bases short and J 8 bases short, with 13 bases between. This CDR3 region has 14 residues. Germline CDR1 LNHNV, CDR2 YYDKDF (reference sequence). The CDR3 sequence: CATSRDGPARGYTF. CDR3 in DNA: TGTGCCACCAGCAGAGATGGACCTGCGCGGGGCTACACCTTC. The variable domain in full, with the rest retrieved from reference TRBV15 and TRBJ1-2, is DAMVIQNPRYQVTQFGKPVTLSCSQTLNHNVMYWYQQKSSQAPKLLFHYYDKDFNNEADTPDNFQSRRPNTSFCFLDIRSPGLGDTAMYLCATSRDGPARGYTFGSGTRLTVV.

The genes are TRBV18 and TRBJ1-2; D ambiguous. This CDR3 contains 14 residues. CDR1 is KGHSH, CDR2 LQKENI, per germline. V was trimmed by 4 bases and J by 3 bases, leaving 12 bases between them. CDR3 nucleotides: TGTGCCAGCTCACGGGCGGTTGTGGACTATGGCTACACCTTC. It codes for CASSRAVVDYGYTF.

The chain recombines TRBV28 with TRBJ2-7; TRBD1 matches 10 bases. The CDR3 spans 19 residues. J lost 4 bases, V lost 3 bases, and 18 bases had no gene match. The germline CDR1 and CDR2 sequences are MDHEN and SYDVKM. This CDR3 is CASSLTVGTGAPLTYEQYF. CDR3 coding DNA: TGTGCCAGCAGTTTGACGGTCGGGACAGGGGCTCCTCTAACTTACGAGCAGTACTTC. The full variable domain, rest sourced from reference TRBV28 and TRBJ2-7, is DVKVTQSSRYLVKRTGEKVFLECVQDMDHENMFWYRQDPGLGLRLIYFSYDVKMKEKGDIPEGYSVSREKKERFSLILESASTNQTSMYLCASSLTVGTGAPLTYEQYFGPGTRLTVT.

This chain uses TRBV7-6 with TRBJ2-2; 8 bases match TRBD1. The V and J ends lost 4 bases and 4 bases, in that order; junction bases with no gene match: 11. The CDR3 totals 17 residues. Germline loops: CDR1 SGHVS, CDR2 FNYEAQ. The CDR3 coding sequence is TGTGCCAGCAGCTCAACGCCTGGGACAGGATCCACCGGGGAGCTGTTTTTT. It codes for CASSSTPGTGSTGELFF. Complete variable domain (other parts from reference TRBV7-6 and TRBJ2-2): GAGVSQSPRYKVTKRGQDVALRCDPISGHVSLYWYRQALGQGPEFLTYFNYEAQQDKSGLPNDRFSAERPEGSISTLTIQRTEQRDSAMYRCASSSTPGTGSTGELFFGEGSRLTVL.